A single sample gave rise to the 29 T cell receptor beta chains below, sequenced in a study of T cells after yellow fever vaccination. TCRdb ran MiXCR on the 5' RACE reads and lists one entry per CDR3 protein. The table includes some 240,000 distinct CDR3 sequences, roughly 4.8% detected once. Material: CD4+ T cells sorted from PBMCs, obtained on the day of the yellow fever booster vaccination. The source of these receptors is a man in his late teens or twenties who received the YFV17D yellow fever vaccine.

This clonotype came up a few times. The chain is built from TRBV20-1 and TRBJ1-5, with D unresolved. The V end lost 5 bases, the J end lost 0 bases, and 14 bases lay between the germline ends. The CDR3 length is 15 residues. Germline CDR1 and CDR2: DFQATT and SNEGSKA (reference sequence). Written as DNA, the CDR3 is TGCAGTGCTCGGACGGGCGTACTTAGCAATCAGCCCCAGCATTTT. Amino acid sequence: CSARTGVLSNQPQHF.

This clonotype was seen only a few times. The chain employs TRBV3-1 and TRBJ2-5; possibly TRBD2 for D (6 bases). From germline, CDR1 is LGHDT and CDR2 YNNKEL (reference sequence). The CDR3 has 14 amino acids. Between the trimmed V and J ends, which lost 1 base and 5 bases, there was a span of 11 bases. CDR3 nucleotides: TGTGCCAGCAGCCAAGGGCTAGCGCACGAGACCCAGTACTTC. This gives the protein CASSQGLAHETQYF.

V and J are TRBV7-2 and TRBJ2-1; TRBD2 matches at 7 bases. This CDR3 is built from 15 residues. J gave up 7 bases and V 0 bases, and 6 bases lay outside the gene matches. Germline V lookup: CDR1 SGHTA, CDR2 FQGNSA. The CDR3 region has the DNA TGTGCCAGCAGCTTAGCCAGGACTAGTGCGAATGAGCAGTTCTTC. Translating it yields CASSLARTSANEQFF.

This clonotype occurred a few times. The rearrangement links TRBV5-6 to TRBJ2-5; 14 nucleotides align to TRBD2. Trimming at V came to 5 bases and at J to 4 bases, leaving 4 bases not matched to a gene. CDR1 is SGHDT, CDR2 YYEEEE, per germline. The CDR3 is made up of 15 amino acids. This CDR3 is CASSKGLAGVETQYF. In DNA form, the CDR3 reads TGTGCCAGCAGTAAGGGACTAGCGGGGGTAGAGACCCAGTACTTC.

This clonotype was counted between two and nine times. This chain uses TRBV2 with TRBJ1-1; D call uncertain. The germline gives CDR1 SNHLY, CDR2 FYNNEI. The germline V and J ends were trimmed by 4 bases and 3 bases, with 12 bases remaining between them. The CDR3 sequence is 14 residues long. The CDR3 loop is CASSGAGLDTEAFF. The CDR3 region has the DNA TGTGCCAGCAGTGGGGCTGGGTTGGACACTGAAGCTTTCTTT.

DNA of the CDR3: TGTGCCAGCAGTCAGGTTAGCAATGAGCAGTTCTTC. Amino acid sequence: CASSQVSNEQFF. V gene TRBV11-3 combines with J gene TRBJ2-1; no clear D. The CDR3 length is 12 residues. The germline gives CDR1 SGHNT, CDR2 YENEEA. V was pared by 6 bases and J by 6 bases, with 9 bases between.

Only a few counts were recorded for this clonotype. V is TRBV6-5 and J is TRBJ2-7; maybe TRBD1 (6 bases). V lost 6 bases, J lost 7 bases, and 19 bases lay in between. This CDR3 is 14 amino acids long. CDR1 and CDR2 (germline): MNHEY, SVGAGI. The CDR3, as DNA: TGTGCCAGCAGCCGAACCACAGGGTTGGGGGAGCAGTACGTC. It encodes CASSRTTGLGEQYV.

This clonotype was found a few times. The chain joins TRBV6-6 to TRBJ2-3; 8 nucleotides match TRBD2. Looked up from germline, CDR1 is MNHNY and CDR2 is SVGAGI (reference sequence). The V and J ends lost 5 bases and 1 base, in that order; junction bases with no gene match: 14. This CDR3 is 18 amino acids long. The CDR3 here is CASSPRPGTRSGTDTQYF. Written as DNA, the CDR3 is TGTGCCAGCAGTCCTAGACCCGGGACTAGGAGTGGCACAGATACGCAGTATTTT.

The chain uses TRBV20-1 and TRBJ2-7, with a possible D match to TRBD1 (6 bases). Germline CDR1 is DFQATT and CDR2 is SNEGSKA (reference sequence). CDR3 size: 13 residues. Trimming left V 6 bases short and J 3 bases short, with 15 bases between. CDR3 protein: CSAARTDNYEQYV. CDR3 DNA: TGCAGTGCAGCACGGACAGATAACTACGAGCAGTACGTC.

This chain joins TRBV28 and TRBJ1-1; D not certain. This CDR3 comprises 17 residues. CDR1 is MDHEN, CDR2 SYDVKM, per germline. Trimming took off 2 bases at V and 1 base at J, with 17 bases between the two ends. The CDR3 DNA sequence: TGTGCCAGCAGTTTAAAGGCCAGGCTACTTAGGAACACTGAAGCTTTCTTT. Translated, it gives CASSLKARLLRNTEAFF. The full variable domain, rest sourced from reference TRBV28 and TRBJ1-1, is DVKVTQSSRYLVKRTGEKVFLECVQDMDHENMFWYRQDPGLGLRLIYFSYDVKMKEKGDIPEGYSVSREKKERFSLILESASTNQTSMYLCASSLKARLLRNTEAFFGQGTRLTVV.

The chain employs TRBV9 and TRBJ1-2, with D uncertain. This CDR3 region has 13 residues. Germline V CDR1 and CDR2: SGDLS, YYNGEE. The ends were cut back, 4 bases at V and 6 bases at J, with 13 bases in the middle. CDR3: CASSRRVEDGYTF. Written as DNA, the CDR3 is TGTGCCAGCAGCAGACGAGTTGAGGATGGCTACACCTTC.

In this sample, this clonotype turned up a few times. The CDR3 DNA reads TGTGCCAGCAGCCAAGCCCTTGAGACCCAGTACTTC. Amino acids: CASSQALETQYF. The rearrangement links TRBV6-2 or TRBV6-3 to TRBJ2-5; unclear D gene. This CDR3 region has 12 residues. CDR1 is MNHEY, CDR2 SVGEGT, per germline. V shed 6 bases and J shed 5 bases, with 10 bases lying between them.

This clonotype has only a few counts. V gene TRBV10-1 combines with J gene TRBJ2-3, with 8 nucleotides matching TRBD2. The junction had 4 bases not matched to a gene; V was cut back by 1 base and J by 1 base. Germline loops: CDR1 WNHNN, CDR2 SYGVQD (reference sequence). The CDR3 extends over 16 amino acids. This CDR3 reads CASSELAGGRTDTQYF. DNA of the CDR3: TGCGCCAGCAGTGAGTTGGCGGGGGGACGCACAGATACGCAGTATTTT.

The rearrangement joins TRBV6-5 to TRBJ2-2; 7 bases line up with TRBD1. The junction had 15 bases not matched to a gene; V was cut back by 7 bases and J by 1 base. Germline V gene lookup returns CDR1 MNHEY and CDR2 SVGAGI. The CDR3 has 18 amino acids. The chain's CDR3 is CASTLQPGGVGNTGELFF. CDR3 nucleotides: TGTGCCAGCACCTTACAACCAGGGGGAGTAGGGAACACCGGGGAGCTGTTTTTT.

V and J are TRBV28 and TRBJ2-6, with TRBD1 matching 11 bases. The CDR3 consists of 15 residues. Per germline, CDR1 MDHEN and CDR2 SYDVKM. CDR3 protein: CVAGTGGPGANVLTF. The CDR3 region has the DNA TGTGTCGCCGGGACAGGGGGGCCTGGGGCCAACGTCCTGACTTTC.

This rearrangement joins TRBV20-1 to TRBJ1-4; no reliable D call. Germline CDR1 and CDR2: DFQATT and SNEGSKA (reference sequence). The V end was cut by 2 bases, the J end by 1 base, with 8 bases between. CDR3 length equals 14 residues. This CDR3 reads CSARQVVTNEKLFF. The CDR3 DNA reads as TGCAGTGCTAGACAGGTTGTAACTAATGAAAAACTGTTTTTT.

Regarding this clonotype: Just one base apart from a much larger clone, this may be a read error. The rearrangement uses TRBV7-8 and TRBJ1-1; D gene uncertain. V was clipped by 5 bases and J by 4 bases, with 23 bases between them. The CDR3 loop spans 17 amino acids. CDR1 is SGHVS, CDR2 FQNEAQ, per germline. The CDR3 loop is CASSISLTRPVGTEAFF. CDR3 DNA sequence: TGTGCCAGCAGCATATCCTTGACACGGCCAGTAGGCACTGAAGCTTTCTTT. Drawing the rest from reference TRBV7-8 and TRBJ1-1, the complete variable domain is GAGVSQSPRYKVAKRGQDVALRCDPISGHVSLFWYQQALGQGPEFLTYFQNEAQLDKSGLPSDRFFAERPEGSVSTLKIQRTQQEDSAVYLCASSISLTRPVGTEAFFGQGTRLTVV.

This clonotype was observed a handful of times. V usage is TRBV19 and J usage is TRBJ2-7, with 7 positions matching TRBD1. With V trimmed by 5 bases and J by 4 bases, 5 bases remained unmatched. CDR3 length: 13 amino acids. CDR1 and CDR2 from the germline V gene are LNHDA and SQIVND (reference sequence). CDR3: CASSRDRVYEQYF. The CDR3 bases are TGTGCCAGTAGTCGCGACAGGGTGTACGAGCAGTACTTC.

The rearrangement joins TRBV6-5 to TRBJ1-3; D uncertain. Germline V gene data show CDR1 as MNHEY and CDR2 as SVGAGI. V shed 6 bases and J shed 0 bases, with 12 bases lying between them. The CDR3 covers 15 residues. The CDR3 loop reads CASRPNLSSGNTIYF. For the CDR3, the DNA is TGTGCCAGCAGGCCTAATTTAAGCTCTGGAAACACCATATATTTT.

There are a few counts of this clonotype. V usage is TRBV29-1 and J usage is TRBJ2-3; possibly TRBD1 for D (7 bases). Trimming left V 4 bases short and J 3 bases short, with 20 bases between. The CDR3 has 16 residues. CDR1 is SQVTM, CDR2 ANQGSEA, per germline. Written as DNA, the CDR3 is TGCAGCGTTGGGGGGGTACAGGGGAGGCTGACAGATACGCAGTATTTT. Protein sequence: CSVGGVQGRLTDTQYF.

The sample holds a few counts of this clonotype. V is TRBV6-2 or TRBV6-3 and J is TRBJ2-7, with 10 bases matching TRBD2. The junction had 6 bases not matched to a gene; V was cut back by 5 bases and J by 5 bases. The length of the CDR3 is 14 residues. Germline CDR1 and CDR2: MNHEY and SVGEGT. CDR3 in amino acids: CASSPSGGADEQYF. DNA of the CDR3: TGTGCCAGCAGTCCGAGCGGGGGGGCCGACGAGCAGTACTTC.

This clonotype occurred a few times. The chain uses TRBV5-4 and TRBJ2-4, with a tentative D call TRBD1 (6 bases). The CDR3 spans 14 residues. Germline V gene data show CDR1 as SGHNT and CDR2 as YYREEE (reference sequence). Trimming removed 0 bases from V and 3 bases from J, with 7 bases in between. The CDR3 coding sequence is TGTGCCAGCAGCTTGGGACAGGTCAAAAACATTCAGTACTTC. This gives the protein CASSLGQVKNIQYF.

The rearrangement links TRBV18 to TRBJ1-3, with a weak D call TRBD1 (5 bases). Trimming took 3 bases from V and 3 from J, leaving 21 bases between them. Germline loops: CDR1 KGHSH, CDR2 LQKENI. This CDR3 is built from 18 residues. The CDR3: CASSPQSSQRGFGNTIYF. The DNA for the CDR3 is TGTGCCAGCTCACCCCAATCGTCCCAAAGGGGCTTTGGAAACACCATATATTTT.

The chain employs TRBV7-8 and TRBJ1-4; no clear D. V was shortened by 5 bases and J by 3 bases, with 10 bases between the two germline ends. The CDR3 contains 14 residues. The germline CDR1 and CDR2 sequences are SGHVS and FQNEAQ. This chain's CDR3 is CASSRGPPNEKLFF. The CDR3 nucleotides are TGTGCCAGCAGCCGAGGGCCCCCTAATGAAAAACTGTTTTTT.

This clonotype was counted a few times. The chain employs TRBV7-2 and TRBJ1-5; perhaps TRBD1 as D (5 bases). Trimming shortened V by 6 bases and J by 2 bases, and 11 bases separated the two germline ends. From germline, CDR1 is SGHTA and CDR2 FQGNSA. This CDR3 is built from 14 residues. The CDR3, as DNA: TGTGCCAGCAGTACACAGGAGGGCAATCAGCCCCAGCATTTT. Translation: CASSTQEGNQPQHF.

This clonotype was counted ten times or more. The genes are TRBV5-1 and TRBJ2-7; the D call may be TRBD1 or TRBD2 (5 bases each). V dropped 4 bases and J dropped 0 bases, with 11 bases sitting between them. Germline values: CDR1 SGHRS, CDR2 YFSETQ. The CDR3 extends over 14 amino acids. CDR3 in amino acids: CASSPGPSSYEQYV. DNA of the CDR3: TGCGCCAGCAGCCCGGGACCGTCCTCCTACGAGCAGTACGTC.

At least ten counts were recorded for this clonotype. This rearrangement joins TRBV6-6 to TRBJ2-7, with D unresolved. V lost 2 bases and J 1 base, leaving 9 bases between the germline ends. CDR3 length equals 14 residues. Germline V gives CDR1 MNHNY, CDR2 SVGAGI (reference sequence). The CDR3 DNA sequence: TGTGCCAGCAGTTACCAGGCAGAATCCTACGAGCAGTACTTC. This translates into CASSYQAESYEQYF.

This clonotype was counted at least ten times. The V call is TRBV6-5, the J call TRBJ2-3, with 9 bases that match TRBD1. The CDR3 spans 16 residues. Germline V gene lookup returns CDR1 MNHEY and CDR2 SVGAGI. The trim removed 5 bases at V and 1 base at J, leaving 7 bases unmatched. CDR3 in amino acids: CASSRTGVLRTDTQYF. The CDR3 bases are TGTGCCAGCAGTAGGACAGGGGTGCTACGCACAGATACGCAGTATTTT.

The chain couples TRBV12-3 or TRBV12-4 to TRBJ1-3; D ambiguous. CDR3 length: 14 residues. V lost 0 bases and J 6 bases, leaving 9 bases between the germline ends. In DNA form, the CDR3 reads TGTGCCAGCAGTTTAGCGGAAGGGTTAAACACCATATATTTT. This codes for CASSLAEGLNTIYF.